A selection of T cell receptor beta chains follows, all from one sample in a study of shared clonotypes between healthy human individuals. The data were produced by immunoSEQ multiplex PCR, yet TCRdb's version contains in-frame clones alone and is incomplete. The table lists fewer than 1 million clones, 95% to 97% of them singletons. Material for sequencing was naive CD8+ T cells sorted from blood. These receptors were obtained from a man aged 25 to 40 in good health. Each CDR3 is given with its conserved first and last residue. The order of the fields is V gene, J gene, CDR3 protein.

>TRBV20-1|TRBJ2-1
CTPKNEQFF
>TRBV7-2|TRBJ2-5
CASSLVGEETQYF
>TRBV27|TRBJ2-7
CASSAGTSGASYEQYF
>TRBV6-1|TRBJ1-4
CASSEYRAANEKLFF
>TRBV11-2|TRBJ2-3
CASSLVEFSQYF
>TRBV30|TRBJ2-3
CAWSVAGGADTQYF
>TRBV13|TRBJ2-7
CASSLEGFSYEQYF
>TRBV6-6|TRBJ2-7
CASSYQISYEQYF
>TRBV21-1|TRBJ2-3
CASSDTTMSTDTQYF
>TRBV14|TRBJ2-2
CASSQVPHTGELFF
>TRBV5-1|TRBJ2-7
CASSLSHSSYEQYF
>TRBV6-6|TRBJ2-7
CASSETSGFSYEQYF
>TRBV6-5|TRBJ1-1
CASRDTGLNTEAFF
>TRBV7-9|TRBJ2-7
CASSSKDQRSGTSSYEQYF
>TRBV6-5|TRBJ2-1
CASSYTKTYNEQFF
>TRBV4-1|TRBJ1-4
CASSLRLSNEKLFF
>TRBV9|TRBJ2-1
CASGAGQFF
>TRBV7-9|TRBJ2-7
CASSLLANIPYEQYF
>TRBV2|TRBJ1-2
CASSGGTLYGYTF
>TRBV15|TRBJ1-2
CATSREWGAVNYGYTF
>TRBV7-9|TRBJ2-7
CASRQDRAEQYF
>TRBV2|TRBJ2-7
CASTTGSYEQYF